The sequence of this T cell receptor (beta chain) was determined in a study of blood T cell repertoires in COVID-19. In the original analysis: Estimation of nucleated cell counts relied on the amplification of reference gene primers. TCRdb keeps only in-frame clones here, not all; method: immunoSEQ multiplex PCR. That table gives V, J and clone size, and the DNA gave D and trimming. This table holds almost 350,000 clones, about 92% found once. The receptor comes from a woman aged 60-75 years with COVID-19, enrolled during active disease. Sequencing was done on a sample of peripheral blood.

The CDR3 nucleotides read TGTGCCAGTAGTATCCTCAGAGGGTACAACACTGAAGCTTTCTTT. Its protein is CASSILRGYNTEAFF. The gene calls are TRBV19 and TRBJ1-1; D gene uncertain. Trimming stripped 3 bases from V and 2 bases from J, with 13 bases between. From germline, CDR1 is LNHDA and CDR2 SQIVND (reference sequence). The CDR3 spans 15 residues.